This TCR beta chain was recorded in a study of shared clonotypes between healthy human individuals. Findings and caveats of the study: The study drew on few donors, limiting represented genetic and exposure-history diversity. Rarefaction indicated that sorted-subset sequencing remained incomplete although depth was large.

Every immunoSEQ plate was one replicate of a subset's evenly spread DNA. Profiling relied on immunoSEQ multiplex PCR, and the TCRdb table lists in-frame clones only, not all of them. Among nearly 2 million clones, around 96% were seen once, and the ten largest hold approximately 1.2%. Concerning this clone: Its antigen is undetermined.

CDR1 and CDR2 (germline): WSHSY, SAAADI. V shed 3 bases and J shed 4 bases, with 10 bases lying between them. The CDR3 is made up of 13 amino acids. Selected positively for CCR7 and CD45RO-negative, naive CD8 cells excluded terminally differentiated effector memory CD45RA+ cells. The chain is built from TRBV10-2 and TRBJ2-7; a possible D gene is TRBD1 (6 bases). Input material: naive CD8+ T cells sorted from blood. This receptor was obtained from a young man in good health. CDR3 bases: TGCGCCAGCAGTGACTCGACAGGTTACGAGCAGTACTTC. It is translated as CASSDSTGYEQYF.